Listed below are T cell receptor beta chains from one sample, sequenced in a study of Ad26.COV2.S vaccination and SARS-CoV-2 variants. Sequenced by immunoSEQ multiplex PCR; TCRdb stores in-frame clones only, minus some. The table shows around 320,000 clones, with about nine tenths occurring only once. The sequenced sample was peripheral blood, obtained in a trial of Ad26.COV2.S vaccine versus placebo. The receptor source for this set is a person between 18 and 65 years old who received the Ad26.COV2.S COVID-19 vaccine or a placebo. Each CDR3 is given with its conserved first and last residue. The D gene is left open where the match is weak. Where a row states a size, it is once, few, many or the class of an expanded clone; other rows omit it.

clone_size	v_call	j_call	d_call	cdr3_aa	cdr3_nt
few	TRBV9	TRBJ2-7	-	CASSVQGGPNYEQYF	TGTGCCAGCAGCGTCCAGGGGGGGCCAAACTACGAGCAGTACTTC
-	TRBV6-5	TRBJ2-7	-	CASSSGRGRSYEQYF	TGTGCCAGCAGCTCCGGCAGGGGTCGTAGCTACGAGCAGTACTTC
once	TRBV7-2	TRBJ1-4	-	CASSLGAATNEKLFF	TGTGCCAGCAGCTTAGGGGCTGCAACTAATGAAAAACTGTTTTTT
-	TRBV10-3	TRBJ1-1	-	CAISVGNTEAFF	TGTGCCATCAGTGTAGGGAACACTGAAGCTTTCTTT
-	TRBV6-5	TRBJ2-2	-	CASSYGPNTGELFF	TGTGCCAGCAGTTACGGACCAAACACCGGGGAGCTGTTTTTT
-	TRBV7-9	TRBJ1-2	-	CASSSDRILYGYTF	TGTGCCAGCAGCTCCGACAGGATCCTCTATGGCTACACCTTC
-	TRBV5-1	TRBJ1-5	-	CASSFDTGYDQPQHF	TGCGCCAGCAGCTTTGACACAGGGTACGATCAGCCCCAGCATTTT
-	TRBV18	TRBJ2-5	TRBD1	CASSRQGAKETQYF	TGTGCCAGCTCACGACAGGGGGCAAAAGAGACCCAGTACTTC
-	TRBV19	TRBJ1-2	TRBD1	CASSISRGTGYGYTF	TGTGCCAGTAGTATTAGTCGCGGGACAGGGTATGGCTACACCTTC
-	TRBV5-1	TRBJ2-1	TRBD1	CASSFRGPSYNEQFF	TGCGCCAGCAGCTTCAGGGGGCCCTCCTACAATGAGCAGTTCTTC
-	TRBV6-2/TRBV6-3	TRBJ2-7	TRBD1	CASSTWDREVYEQYF	TGTGCCAGCAGTACTTGGGACAGGGAGGTCTACGAGCAGTACTTC
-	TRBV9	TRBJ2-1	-	CASSVGRQVNNEQFF	TGTGCCAGCAGCGTAGGGAGACAGGTCAACAATGAGCAGTTCTTC
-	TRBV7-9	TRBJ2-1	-	CASSLPLGEQFF	TGTGCCAGCAGCTTGCCCCTCGGTGAGCAGTTCTTC
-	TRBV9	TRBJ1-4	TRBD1	CASSPGGLPATNEKLFF	TGTGCCAGCAGCCCAGGGGGGCTACCCGCAACTAATGAAAAACTGTTTTTT
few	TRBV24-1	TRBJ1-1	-	CATSDRYLADVMNTEAFF	TGTGCCACCAGTGATAGGTATTTGGCAGACGTTATGAACACTGAAGCTTTCTTT
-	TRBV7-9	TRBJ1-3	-	CASSPRGAANTIYF	TGTGCCAGCAGCCCGCGCGGGGCTGCAAACACCATATATTTT
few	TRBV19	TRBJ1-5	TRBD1	CASSRDRGSNQPQHF	TGTGCCAGTAGTCGCGACAGGGGGAGCAATCAGCCCCAGCATTTT
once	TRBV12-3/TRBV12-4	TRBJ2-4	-	CASSLGGINIQYF	TGTGCCAGCAGTTTAGGGGGAATAAACATTCAGTACTTC
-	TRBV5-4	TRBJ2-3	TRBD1	CASSSWDRGSADTQYF	TGTGCCAGCAGCTCTTGGGACAGGGGGAGCGCAGATACGCAGTATTTT
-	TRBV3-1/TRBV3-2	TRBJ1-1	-	CASSQGRLVDEAFF	TGTGCCAGCAGCCAAGGCCGACTAGTAGACGAAGCTTTCTTT
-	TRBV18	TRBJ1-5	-	CASSAGTASNQPQHF	TGTGCCAGCTCCGCCGGGACGGCCAGCAATCAGCCCCAGCATTTT
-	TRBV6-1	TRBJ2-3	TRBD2	CASSEASGGPDTQYF	TGTGCCAGCAGTGAAGCTAGCGGGGGGCCAGATACGCAGTATTTT
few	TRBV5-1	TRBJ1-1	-	CASSTRLGGDIEAFF	TGCGCCAGCAGCACGCGATTGGGGGGTGATATTGAAGCTTTCTTT
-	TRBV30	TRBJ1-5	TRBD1	CAWSPQGTQPQHF	TGTGCCTGGTCGCCACAGGGGACTCAGCCCCAGCATTTT